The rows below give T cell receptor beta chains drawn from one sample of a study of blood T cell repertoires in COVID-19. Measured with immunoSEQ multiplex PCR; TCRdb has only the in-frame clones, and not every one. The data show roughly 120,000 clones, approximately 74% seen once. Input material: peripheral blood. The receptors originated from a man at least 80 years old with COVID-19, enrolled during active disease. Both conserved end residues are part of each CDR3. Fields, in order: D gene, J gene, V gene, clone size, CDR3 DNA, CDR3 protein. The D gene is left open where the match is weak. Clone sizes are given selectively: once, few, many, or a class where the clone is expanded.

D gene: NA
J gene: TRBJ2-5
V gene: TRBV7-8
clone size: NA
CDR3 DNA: TGTGCCAGCAGCCGGACAGTTAAAGAGACCCAGTACTTC
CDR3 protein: CASSRTVKETQYF

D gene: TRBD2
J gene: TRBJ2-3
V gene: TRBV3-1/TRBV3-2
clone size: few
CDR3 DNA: TGTGCCAGCAGCTCCAAACTAGCGGGAGATCAACGCACAGATACGCAGTATTTT
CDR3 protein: CASSSKLAGDQRTDTQYF

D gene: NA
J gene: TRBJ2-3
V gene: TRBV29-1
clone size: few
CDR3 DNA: TGCAGCGCGCAAACGGTTTCTAGCACAGATACGCAGTATTTT
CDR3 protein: CSAQTVSSTDTQYF

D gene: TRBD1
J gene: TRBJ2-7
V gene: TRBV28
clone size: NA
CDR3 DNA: TGTGCCAGCAGTCCGGTCACAGGGGGAGACTACGAGCAGTACTTC
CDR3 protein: CASSPVTGGDYEQYF

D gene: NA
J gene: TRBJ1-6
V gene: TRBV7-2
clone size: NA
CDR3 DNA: TGTGCCAGCAGCAGGACCGGGAGCTACGATTCACCCCTCCACTTT
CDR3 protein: CASSRTGSYDSPLHF

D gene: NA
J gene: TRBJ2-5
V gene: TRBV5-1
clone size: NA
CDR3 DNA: TGCGCCAGCAGCTACCACGGGGGAGAGGAGGAGACCCAGTACTTC
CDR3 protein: CASSYHGGEEETQYF

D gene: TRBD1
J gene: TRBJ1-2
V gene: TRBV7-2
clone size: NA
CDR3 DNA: TGTGCCAGCAGCTCCCTACAGGGGCGCCAGTTCGGCTACACCTTC
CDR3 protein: CASSSLQGRQFGYTF

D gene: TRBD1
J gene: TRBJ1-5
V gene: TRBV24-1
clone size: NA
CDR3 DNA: TGTGCCACCAGTGACCCGGGACAGGGGGCGAATCAGCCCCAGCATTTT
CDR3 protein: CATSDPGQGANQPQHF

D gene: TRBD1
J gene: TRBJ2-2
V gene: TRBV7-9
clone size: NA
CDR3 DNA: TGTGCCAGCAGCCCGGCCCGGACAGGGGTTCCCGGGGAGCTGTTTTTT
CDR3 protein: CASSPARTGVPGELFF

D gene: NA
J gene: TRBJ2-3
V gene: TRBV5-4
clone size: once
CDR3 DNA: TGTGCCAGCAGCTTAACGGGAGTGAGGGCAGATACGCAGTATTTT
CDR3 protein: CASSLTGVRADTQYF

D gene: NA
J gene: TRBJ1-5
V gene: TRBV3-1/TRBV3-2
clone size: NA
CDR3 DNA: TGTGCCAGCAGCCGAAGTCGGAGACAGGAGTATAGCAATCAGCCCCAGCATTTT
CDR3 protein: CASSRSRRQEYSNQPQHF

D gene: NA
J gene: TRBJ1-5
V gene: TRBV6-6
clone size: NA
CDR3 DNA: TGTGCCAGCAGTACCCAGGGAGGGAACCAGCCCCAGCATTTT
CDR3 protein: CASSTQGGNQPQHF

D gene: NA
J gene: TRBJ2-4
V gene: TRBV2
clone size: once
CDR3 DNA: TGTGCCAGCAGTGATAGCGGATCCAAAAACATTCAGTACTTC
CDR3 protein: CASSDSGSKNIQYF

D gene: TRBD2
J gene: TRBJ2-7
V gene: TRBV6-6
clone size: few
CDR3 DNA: TGTGCCAGCAGTGCGAGACTAGCGGAGCTCTACGAGCAGTACTTC
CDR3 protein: CASSARLAELYEQYF

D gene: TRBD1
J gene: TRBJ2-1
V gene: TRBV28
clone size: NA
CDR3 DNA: TGTGCCAGCAGTTCACCCATCGACAGGGGCAATGAGCAGTTCTTC
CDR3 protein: CASSSPIDRGNEQFF

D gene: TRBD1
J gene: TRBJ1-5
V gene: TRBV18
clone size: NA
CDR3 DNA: TGTGCCAGCTCCCCGGGACAGGGGAGCAATCAGCCCCAGCATTTT
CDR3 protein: CASSPGQGSNQPQHF

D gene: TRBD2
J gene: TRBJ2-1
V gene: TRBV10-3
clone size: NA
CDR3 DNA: TGTGCCATCACTGCGGGAGCACAATACAATGAGCAGTTCTTC
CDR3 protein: CAITAGAQYNEQFF

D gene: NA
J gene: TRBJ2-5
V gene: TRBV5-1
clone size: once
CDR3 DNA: TGCGCCAGCAGCTTGGAGCGGTCCCAAGAGACCCAGTACTTC
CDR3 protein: CASSLERSQETQYF

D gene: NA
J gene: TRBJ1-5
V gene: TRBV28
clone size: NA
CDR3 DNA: TGTGCCAGCAGTTTAATGCGGGGGGGCAATCAGCCCCAGCATTTT
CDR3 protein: CASSLMRGGNQPQHF

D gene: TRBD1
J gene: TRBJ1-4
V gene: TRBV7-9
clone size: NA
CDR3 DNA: TGTGCCAGCCCACAGGGGGCTGGGGAAAAACTGTTTTTT
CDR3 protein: CASPQGAGEKLFF

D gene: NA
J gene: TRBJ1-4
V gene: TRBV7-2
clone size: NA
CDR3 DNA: TGTGCCAGCAGCTTCCAGGGCCACCGTGAAAAACTGTTTTTT
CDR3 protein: CASSFQGHREKLFF

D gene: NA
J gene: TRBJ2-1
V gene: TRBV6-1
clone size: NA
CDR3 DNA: TGTGCCACCCTTGGGCGCTATGAGCAGTTCTTC
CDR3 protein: CATLGRYEQFF

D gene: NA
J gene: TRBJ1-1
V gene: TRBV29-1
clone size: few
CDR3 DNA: TGCAGCTACTTACCCTCCCGGGGGACCTCCAATAGGGACACTGAAGCTTTCTTT
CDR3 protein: CSYLPSRGTSNRDTEAFF

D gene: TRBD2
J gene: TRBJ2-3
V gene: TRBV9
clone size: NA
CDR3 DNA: TGTGCCAGCAGCGTAGGATCTAGCGGGATTATAGATACGCAGTATTTT
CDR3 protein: CASSVGSSGIIDTQYF

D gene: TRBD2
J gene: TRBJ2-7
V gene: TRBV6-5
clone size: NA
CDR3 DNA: TGTGCCAGCAGTTTGGCTAGCGGGAGGTACGAGCAGTACTTC
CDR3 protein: CASSLASGRYEQYF

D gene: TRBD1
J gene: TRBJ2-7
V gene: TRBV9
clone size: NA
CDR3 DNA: TGTGCCAGCAGCGTGGCAGGACAGGGGAATAACGAGCAGTACTTC
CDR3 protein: CASSVAGQGNNEQYF

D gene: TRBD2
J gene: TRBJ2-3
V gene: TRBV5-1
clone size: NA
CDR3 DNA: TGCGCCAGCAGCTTCGGGGGGGTTGCAGATACGCAGTATTTT
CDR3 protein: CASSFGGVADTQYF

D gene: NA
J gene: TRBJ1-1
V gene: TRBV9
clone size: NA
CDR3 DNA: TGTGCCAGCAGCGTAGGAGCATCGGGGGGCACTGAAGCTTTCTTT
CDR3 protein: CASSVGASGGTEAFF

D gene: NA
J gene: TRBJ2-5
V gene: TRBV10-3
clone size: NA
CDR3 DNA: TGTGCCATTGGTACAGCGGTACAAGAGACCCAGTACTTC
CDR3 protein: CAIGTAVQETQYF

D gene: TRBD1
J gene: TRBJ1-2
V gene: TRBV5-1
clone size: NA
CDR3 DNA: TGCGCCAGCGGTCCCCGGGACAGGGTCTTTTCTTCCGGGGGCTACACCTTC
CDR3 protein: CASGPRDRVFSSGGYTF

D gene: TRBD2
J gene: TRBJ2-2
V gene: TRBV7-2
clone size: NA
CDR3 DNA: TGTGCCAGCAGCTTAGAAGGGCTAGCGGGAGGAGGAGCCGGGGAGCTGTTTTTT
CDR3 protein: CASSLEGLAGGGAGELFF

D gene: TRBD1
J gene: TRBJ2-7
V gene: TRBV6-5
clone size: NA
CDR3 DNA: TGTGCCAGCAGTCGCCCCGGGACAGGGGTCTACGAGCAGTACTTC
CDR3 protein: CASSRPGTGVYEQYF

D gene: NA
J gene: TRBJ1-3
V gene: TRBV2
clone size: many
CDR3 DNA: TGTGCCAGCCAAGGGATTTCCCGGGGGGACACCATATATTTT
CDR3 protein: CASQGISRGDTIYF

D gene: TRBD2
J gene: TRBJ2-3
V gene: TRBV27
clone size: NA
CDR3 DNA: TGTGCCAGCAGTTTATCGGGGGGGGGCACAGATACGCAGTATTTT
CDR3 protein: CASSLSGGGTDTQYF

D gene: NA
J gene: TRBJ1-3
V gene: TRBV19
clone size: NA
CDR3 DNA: TGTGCCAGTAGTCCTTGGGAGAGCGAAAACTCTGGAAACACCATATATTTT
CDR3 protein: CASSPWESENSGNTIYF

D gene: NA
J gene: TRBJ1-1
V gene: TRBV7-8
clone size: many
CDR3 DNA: TGTGCCAGCAGCAAAACAGGGCAGAACACTGAAGCTTTCTTT
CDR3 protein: CASSKTGQNTEAFF

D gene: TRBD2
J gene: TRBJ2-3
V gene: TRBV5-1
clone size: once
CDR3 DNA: TGCGCCAGCAGCTTGGTGCCGGGACTAGTCACAGATACGCAGTATTTT
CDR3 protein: CASSLVPGLVTDTQYF

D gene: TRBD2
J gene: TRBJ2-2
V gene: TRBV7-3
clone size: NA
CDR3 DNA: TGTGCCAGCAGCTCCCAGAGCGGGAGGGCCTCTGGGGAGCTGTTTTTT
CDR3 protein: CASSSQSGRASGELFF

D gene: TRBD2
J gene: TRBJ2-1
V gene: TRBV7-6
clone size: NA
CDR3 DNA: TGTGCCAGCAGTTTGCGGACTAGTCCCCATGAGCAGTTCTTC
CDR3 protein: CASSLRTSPHEQFF

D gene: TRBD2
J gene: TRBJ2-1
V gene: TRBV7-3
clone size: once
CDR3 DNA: TGTGCCAGCAGCCTCCTCGGGGGGGCCGGAAACAATGAGCAGTTCTTC
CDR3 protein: CASSLLGGAGNNEQFF

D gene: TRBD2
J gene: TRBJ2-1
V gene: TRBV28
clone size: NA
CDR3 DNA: TGTGCCAGCAGTTTATTTGTAGCGGGATACTACAATGAGCAGTTCTTC
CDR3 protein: CASSLFVAGYYNEQFF

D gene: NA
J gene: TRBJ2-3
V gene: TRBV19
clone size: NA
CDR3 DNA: TGTGCCAGTAGTGGATCGACAGTTAGCACAGATACGCAGTATTTT
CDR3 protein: CASSGSTVSTDTQYF

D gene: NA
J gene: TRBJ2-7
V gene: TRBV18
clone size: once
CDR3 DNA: TGTGCCAGCTCACCGACTAGTAACGAGCAGTACTTC
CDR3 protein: CASSPTSNEQYF

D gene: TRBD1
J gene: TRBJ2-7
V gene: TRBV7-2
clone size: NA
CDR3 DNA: TGTGCCAGCAGCTCGGACAGGGGCCTCTACGAGCAGTACTTC
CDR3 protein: CASSSDRGLYEQYF

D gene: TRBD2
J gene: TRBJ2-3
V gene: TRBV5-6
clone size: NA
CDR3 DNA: TGTGCCAGCAGCTTGGGGCAGGGACTAGCGGGGACAGATACGCAGTATTTT
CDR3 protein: CASSLGQGLAGTDTQYF

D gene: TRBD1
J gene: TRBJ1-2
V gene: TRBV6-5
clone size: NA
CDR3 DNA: TGTGCCAGCAGTTTCCGGACAGGTTGGGTCGATGGCTACACCTTC
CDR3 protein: CASSFRTGWVDGYTF

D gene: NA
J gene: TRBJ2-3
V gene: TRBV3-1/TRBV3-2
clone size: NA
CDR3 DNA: TGTGCCAGCAGCCCTTCAGGGTCAAATACGCAGTATTTT
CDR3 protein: CASSPSGSNTQYF

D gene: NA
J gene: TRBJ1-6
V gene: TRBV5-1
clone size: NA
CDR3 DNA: TGCGCCAGCAGTGTCGGCGGGGGCCTTTCACCCCTCCACTTT
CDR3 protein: CASSVGGGLSPLHF

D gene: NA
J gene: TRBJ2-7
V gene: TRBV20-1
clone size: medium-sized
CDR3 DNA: TGCAGTGCTAGATCAGGGTTCGAGCAGTACTTC
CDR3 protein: CSARSGFEQYF

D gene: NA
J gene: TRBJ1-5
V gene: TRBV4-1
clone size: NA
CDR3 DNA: TGCGCCAGCAGCCATTATGCAGGCAATCAGCCCCAGCATTTT
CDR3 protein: CASSHYAGNQPQHF

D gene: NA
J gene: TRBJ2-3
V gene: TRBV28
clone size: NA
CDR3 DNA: TGTGCCAGCAGGTCCGGGACACTGAGGGGAGATACGCAGTATTTT
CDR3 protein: CASRSGTLRGDTQYF

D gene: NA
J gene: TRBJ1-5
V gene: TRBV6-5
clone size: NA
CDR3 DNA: TGTGCCAGCAGTTACACCAGGGATCAGCCCCAGCATTTT
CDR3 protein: CASSYTRDQPQHF

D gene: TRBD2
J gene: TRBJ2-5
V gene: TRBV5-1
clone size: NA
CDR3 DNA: TGCGCCAGCAGGCTAGCGGGCTATCAAGAGACCCAGTACTTC
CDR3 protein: CASRLAGYQETQYF

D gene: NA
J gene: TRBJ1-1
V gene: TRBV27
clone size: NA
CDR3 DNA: TGTGCCAGCAGTCCCTACAGTATAGGGAGAGACACTGAAGCTTTCTTT
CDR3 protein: CASSPYSIGRDTEAFF